The clone carrying this T cell receptor (beta chain) was seen more than once but under ten times. Its antigen remains unknown. TCRdb recomputed calls from the 5' RACE reads with MiXCR, one row per CDR3 protein. The data hold approximately 450,000 distinct CDR3 sequences, with roughly 18% observed a single time. This sample is part of a study of T-cell memory formation after mild COVID-19. The study's findings and limits: CD4/CD8 balance characterized clones contracting day 15 to 85, and CD4+ skew characterized later expanders.

This clonotype was obtained from an adult woman who had mild COVID-19 (a few samples of this study predate the infection). Cell type and time point are not known. Sequencing was carried out using PBMCs or a T cell subset sorted from them (not recorded which).

DNA for the CDR3: TGTGCCAGCTCCCGGGACAGGGGAATGAACACTGAAGCTTTCTTT. Its protein product is CASSRDRGMNTEAFF. The chain uses TRBV18 and TRBJ1-1, with 10 bases that match TRBD1. CDR1 is KGHSH and CDR2 is LQKENI in the germline V gene. This CDR3 has 15 residues. The junction had 4 bases not matched to a gene; V was cut back by 6 bases and J by 0 bases. Based on the CDR3 plus reference TRBV18 and TRBJ1-1, the full variable domain is NAGVMQNPRHLVRRRGQEARLRCSPMKGHSHVYWYRQLPEEGLKFMVYLQKENIIDESGMPKERFSAEFPKEGPSILRIQQVVRGDSAAYFCASSRDRGMNTEAFFGQGTRLTVV.